This T cell receptor (beta chain) was profiled in a study of cytomegalovirus exposure and HLA in healthy donors. Germline assignment: CDR1 GTSNPN and CDR2 SVGIG (reference sequence). V lost 2 bases, J lost 3 bases, and 8 bases lay in between. This CDR3 is 12 amino acids long. Amplification used 60 Vbeta primers and 13 Jbeta primers. Sequencing was performed with immunoSEQ multiplex PCR; in TCRdb, only in-frame clones are kept and a portion is missing. The data hold 55,000 to 80,000 clones, with 65% to 90% observed a single time. This chain connects TRBV30 to TRBJ2-7; possibly TRBD2 for D (5 bases). The TCR comes from a female donor in good health and CMV-seronegative. Sequenced: PBMCs. The CDR3 DNA is TGTGCCTGGAGTCAAGAGGGCTACGAGCAGTACTTC. Residues: CAWSQEGYEQYF.